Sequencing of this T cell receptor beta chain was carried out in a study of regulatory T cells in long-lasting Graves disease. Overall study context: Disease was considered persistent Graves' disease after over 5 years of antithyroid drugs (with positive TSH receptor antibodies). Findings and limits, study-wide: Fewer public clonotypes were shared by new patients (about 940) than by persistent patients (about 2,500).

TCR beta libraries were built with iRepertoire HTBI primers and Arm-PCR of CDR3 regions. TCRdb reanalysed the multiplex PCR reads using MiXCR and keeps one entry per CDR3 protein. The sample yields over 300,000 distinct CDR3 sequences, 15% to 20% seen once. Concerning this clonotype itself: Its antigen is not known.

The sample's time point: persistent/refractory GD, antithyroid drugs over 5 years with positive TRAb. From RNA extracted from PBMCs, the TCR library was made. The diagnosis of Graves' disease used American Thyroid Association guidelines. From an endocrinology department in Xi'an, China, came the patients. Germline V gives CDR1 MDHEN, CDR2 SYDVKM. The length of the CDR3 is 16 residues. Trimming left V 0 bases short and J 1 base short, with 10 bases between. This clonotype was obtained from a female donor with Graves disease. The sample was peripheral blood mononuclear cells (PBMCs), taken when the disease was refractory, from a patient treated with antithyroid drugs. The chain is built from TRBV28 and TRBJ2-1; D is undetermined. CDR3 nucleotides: TGTGCCAGCAGTTTATGGGGAATGGGGTCCTACAATGAGCAGTTCTTC. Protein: CASSLWGMGSYNEQFF.